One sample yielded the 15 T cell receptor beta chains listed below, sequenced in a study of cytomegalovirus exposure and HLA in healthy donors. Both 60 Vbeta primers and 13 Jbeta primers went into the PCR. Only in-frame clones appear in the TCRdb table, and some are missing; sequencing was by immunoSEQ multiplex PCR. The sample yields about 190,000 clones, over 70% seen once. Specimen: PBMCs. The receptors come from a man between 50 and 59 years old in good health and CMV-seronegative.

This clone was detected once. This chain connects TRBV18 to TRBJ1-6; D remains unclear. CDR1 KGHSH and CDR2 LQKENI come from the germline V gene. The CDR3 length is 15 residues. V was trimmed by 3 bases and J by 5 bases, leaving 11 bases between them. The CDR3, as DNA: TGTGCCAGCTCACCTCTCGCCAGTGATAATTCACCCCTCCACTTT. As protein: CASSPLASDNSPLHF.

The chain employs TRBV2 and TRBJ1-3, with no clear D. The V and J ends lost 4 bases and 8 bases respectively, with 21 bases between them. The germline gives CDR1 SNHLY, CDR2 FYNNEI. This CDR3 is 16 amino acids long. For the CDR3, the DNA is TGTGCCAGCAGTGGGGCGGACCCAGGCCGGGAGGACACCATATATTTT. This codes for CASSGADPGREDTIYF. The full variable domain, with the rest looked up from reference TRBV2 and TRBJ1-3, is EPEVTQTPSHQVTQMGQEVILRCVPISNHLYFYWYRQILGQKVEFLVSFYNNEISEKSEIFDDQFSVERPDGSNFTLKIRSTKLEDSAMYFCASSGADPGREDTIYFGEGSWLTVV.

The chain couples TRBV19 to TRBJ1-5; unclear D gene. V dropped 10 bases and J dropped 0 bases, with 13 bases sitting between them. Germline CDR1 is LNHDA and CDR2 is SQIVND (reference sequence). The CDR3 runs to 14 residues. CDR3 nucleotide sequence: TGTGCCACCCGGGTAGGGAGTAGCAATCAGCCCCAGCATTTT. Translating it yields CATRVGSSNQPQHF.

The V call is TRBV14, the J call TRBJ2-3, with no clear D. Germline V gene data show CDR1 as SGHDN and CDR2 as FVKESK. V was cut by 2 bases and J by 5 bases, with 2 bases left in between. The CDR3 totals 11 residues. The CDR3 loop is CASSQQDTQYF. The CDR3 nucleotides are TGTGCCAGCAGCCAACAAGATACGCAGTATTTT.

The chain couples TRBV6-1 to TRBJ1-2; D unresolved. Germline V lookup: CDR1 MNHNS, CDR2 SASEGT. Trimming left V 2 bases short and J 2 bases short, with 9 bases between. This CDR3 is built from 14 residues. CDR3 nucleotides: TGTGCCAGCAGTGAAAATGGGCAGAACTATGGCTACACCTTC. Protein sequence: CASSENGQNYGYTF.

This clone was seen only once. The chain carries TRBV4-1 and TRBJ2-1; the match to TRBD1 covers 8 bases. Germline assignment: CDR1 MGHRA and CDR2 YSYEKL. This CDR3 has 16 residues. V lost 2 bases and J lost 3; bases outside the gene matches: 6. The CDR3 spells CASSQLQGGNYNEQFF. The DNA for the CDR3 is TGCGCCAGCAGCCAACTACAGGGGGGAAACTACAATGAGCAGTTCTTC.

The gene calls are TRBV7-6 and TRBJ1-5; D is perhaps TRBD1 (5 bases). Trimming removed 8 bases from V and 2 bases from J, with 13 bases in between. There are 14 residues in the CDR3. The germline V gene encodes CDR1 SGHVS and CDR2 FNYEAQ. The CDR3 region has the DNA TGTGCCAGCCCCCAGGGAGGCGGCAATCAGCCCCAGCATTTT. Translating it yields CASPQGGGNQPQHF.

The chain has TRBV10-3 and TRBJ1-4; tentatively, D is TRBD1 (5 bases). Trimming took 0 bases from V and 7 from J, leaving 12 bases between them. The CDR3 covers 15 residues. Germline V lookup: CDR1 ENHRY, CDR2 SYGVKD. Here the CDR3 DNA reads TGTGCCATCAGTGAGTCGATAGGGGCAGGTGAAAAACTGTTTTTT. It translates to CAISESIGAGEKLFF.

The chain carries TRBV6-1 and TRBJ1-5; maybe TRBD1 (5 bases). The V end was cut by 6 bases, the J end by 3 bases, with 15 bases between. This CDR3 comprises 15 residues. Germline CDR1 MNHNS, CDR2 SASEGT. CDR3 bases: TGTGCCAGCAGCGGCGGGGCTAGCCCCAATCAGCCCCAGCATTTT. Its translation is CASSGGASPNQPQHF.

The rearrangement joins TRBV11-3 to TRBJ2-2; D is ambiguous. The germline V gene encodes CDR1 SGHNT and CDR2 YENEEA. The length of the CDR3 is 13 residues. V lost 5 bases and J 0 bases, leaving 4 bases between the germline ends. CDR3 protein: CASSQANTGELFF. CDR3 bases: TGTGCCAGCAGCCAGGCGAACACCGGGGAGCTGTTTTTT.

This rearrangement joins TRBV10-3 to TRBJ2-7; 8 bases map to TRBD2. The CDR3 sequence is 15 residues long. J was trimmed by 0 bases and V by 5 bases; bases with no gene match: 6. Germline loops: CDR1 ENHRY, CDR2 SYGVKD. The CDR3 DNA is TGTGCCATCAGTCGTACTAGCGGAAGCTCCTACGAGCAGTACTTC. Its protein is CAISRTSGSSYEQYF.

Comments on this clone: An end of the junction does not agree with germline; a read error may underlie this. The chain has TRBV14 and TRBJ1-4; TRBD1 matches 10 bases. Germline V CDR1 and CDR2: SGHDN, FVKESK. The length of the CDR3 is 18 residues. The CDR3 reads CASTQRGRQGATNEKLFF. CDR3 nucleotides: TGTGCCAGCACCCAAAGGGGGAGACAGGGGGCGACTAATGAAAAACTGTTTTTT.

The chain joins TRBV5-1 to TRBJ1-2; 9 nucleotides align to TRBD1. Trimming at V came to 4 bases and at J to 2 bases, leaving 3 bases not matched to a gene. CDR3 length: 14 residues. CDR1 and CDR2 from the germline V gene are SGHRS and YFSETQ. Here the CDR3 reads CASSPGQGNYGYTF. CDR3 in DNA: TGCGCCAGCAGCCCCGGACAGGGGAACTATGGCTACACCTTC.

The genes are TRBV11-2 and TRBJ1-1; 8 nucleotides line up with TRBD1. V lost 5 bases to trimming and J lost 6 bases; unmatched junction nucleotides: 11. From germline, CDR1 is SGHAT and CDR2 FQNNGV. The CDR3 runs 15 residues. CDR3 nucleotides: TGTGCCAGCAGCCCCGAAGGGCAGGGGGCCCCTGAAGCTTTCTTT. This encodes CASSPEGQGAPEAFF. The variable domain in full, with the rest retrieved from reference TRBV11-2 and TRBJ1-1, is EAGVAQSPRYKIIEKRQSVAFWCNPISGHATLYWYQQILGQGPKLLIQFQNNGVVDDSQLPKDRFSAERLKGVDSTLKIQPAKLEDSAVYLCASSPEGQGAPEAFFGQGTRLTVV.

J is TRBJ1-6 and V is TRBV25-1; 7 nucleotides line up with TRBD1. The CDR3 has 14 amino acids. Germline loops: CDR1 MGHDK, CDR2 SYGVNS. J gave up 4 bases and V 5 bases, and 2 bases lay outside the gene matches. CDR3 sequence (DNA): TGTGCCAGCAGTAAGACAGGGTATAATTCACCCCTCCACTTT. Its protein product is CASSKTGYNSPLHF.